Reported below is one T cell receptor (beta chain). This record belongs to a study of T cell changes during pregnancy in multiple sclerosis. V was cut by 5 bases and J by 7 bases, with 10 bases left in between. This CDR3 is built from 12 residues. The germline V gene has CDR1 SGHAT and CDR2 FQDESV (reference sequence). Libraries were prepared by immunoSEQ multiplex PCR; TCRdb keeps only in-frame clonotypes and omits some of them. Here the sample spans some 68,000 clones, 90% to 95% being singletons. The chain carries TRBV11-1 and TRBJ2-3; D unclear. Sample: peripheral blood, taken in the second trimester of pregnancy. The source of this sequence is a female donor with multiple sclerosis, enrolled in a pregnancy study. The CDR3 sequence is CASSHSSYTQYF. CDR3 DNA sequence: TGTGCCAGCAGCCACTCTTCCTATACGCAGTATTTT.